This TCR beta chain was profiled in a study of glioma-infiltrating T cells. Across the study: WHO grade II oligodendrogliomas or astrocytomas, plus non-recurrent WHO grade IV glioblastomas, were sampled.

A word on this clonotype: As yet, its antigen is unknown.

Study results and limitations: Above-expected tissue-blood divergence occurred in all gliomas, most in low-grade ones. A blood CDR3 motif signature was depleted in highly divergent patients.

Using RNA template, CDR3s of TCR alpha and beta were amplified with iRepertoire arm-PCR. TCRdb called the multiplex PCR reads again in MiXCR, with one record for every CDR3 protein. The sample consists of fewer than 500,000 distinct CDR3 sequences, 41% of them appearing once. V dropped 1 base and J dropped 4; count of bases not matched to a gene: 1. Germline CDR1 reads WSHSY; CDR2 reads SAAADI. The CDR3 spans 14 residues. The gene calls are TRBV10-2 and TRBJ2-7; 10 nucleotides align to TRBD1. Sequences were obtained from glioma tissue, nonneoplastic brain tissue, or PBMCs (not recorded which). This sequence originates from a human donor with low-grade glioma or glioblastoma, undergoing nonglioma brain surgery, or in good health (not recorded which). CDR3 amino acids: CASSEWTGGYEQYF. The DNA of the CDR3 is TGCGCCAGCAGTGAGTGGACAGGGGGATACGAGCAGTACTTC.